This T cell receptor beta chain emerged from a study of response to subunit inactivated influenza vaccine. The CDR3 length is 15 residues. The V gene end was trimmed by 5 bases and the J gene end by 0 bases; junction bases not matched to a gene: 6. The germline V gene encodes CDR1 SGHAT and CDR2 FQNNGV. This clonotype showed up just a few times. TCRdb reprocessed the RT-PCR reads with MiXCR, giving one entry per CDR3 protein. The sample includes around 650,000 distinct CDR3 sequences, 15% to 17% of them seen just once. The rearrangement links TRBV11-2 to TRBJ1-2; 7 bases fit TRBD1. The source is a man aged 45-60 years who received an inactivated influenza vaccine. This specimen was PBMCs from blood, taken 11 to 12 days after vaccination. The CDR3 region is CASSPWTGTNYGYTF. CDR3 DNA sequence: TGTGCCAGCAGCCCATGGACAGGAACTAACTATGGCTACACCTTC.